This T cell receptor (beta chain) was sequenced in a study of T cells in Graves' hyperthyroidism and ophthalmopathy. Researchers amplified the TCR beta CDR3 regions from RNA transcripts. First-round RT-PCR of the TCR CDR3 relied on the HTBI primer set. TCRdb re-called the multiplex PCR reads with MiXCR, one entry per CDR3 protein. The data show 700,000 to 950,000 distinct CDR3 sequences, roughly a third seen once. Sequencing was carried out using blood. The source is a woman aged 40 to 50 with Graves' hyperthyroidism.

CDR3 sequence: CASSVGTVFYGYTF. The CDR3, as DNA: TGTGCCAGCAGCGTAGGGACAGTTTTTTATGGCTACACCTTC. The genes are TRBV9 and TRBJ1-2; D possibly corresponds to TRBD1 (6 bases). V lost 0 bases and J lost 5, with 11 bases in between. Germline CDR1 and CDR2: SGDLS and YYNGEE. This CDR3 comprises 14 residues.